This T cell receptor (beta chain) was documented in a study of blood T cell repertoires in COVID-19. Looking at the study overall: Nucleic acid was either cDNA or gDNA, and it came from T cells, B-cell-depleted T cells, or PBMCs.

J gave up 9 bases and V 3 bases, and 11 bases lay outside the gene matches. The CDR3 length is 17 residues. From germline, CDR1 is SGHTA and CDR2 FQGTGA. As originally analysed: Estimation of nucleated cell counts relied on the amplification of reference gene primers. Clones were read by immunoSEQ multiplex PCR, and TCRdb kept only the in-frame ones, dropping some. That table is the source of V, J and clone size, and D and trimming were worked out from the DNA. The repertoire consists of approximately 89,000 clones, with around 72% occurring once and the leading ten covering roughly 25%. What was sequenced was peripheral blood. The chain carries TRBV7-3 and TRBJ2-1; 13 positions match TRBD2. This TCR came from a man aged 65 to 79 with acute or convalescent COVID-19. The CDR3 region has the DNA TGTGCCAGCAGCTTCTACGGGACTAGCGGGAATCCCAGTGAGCAGTTCTTC. Translated, it gives CASSFYGTSGNPSEQFF. Filled out from reference TRBV7-3 and TRBJ2-1, the complete variable domain reads GAGVSQTPSNKVTEKGKYVELRCDPISGHTALYWYRQSLGQGPEFLIYFQGTGAADDSGLPNDRFFAVRPEGSVSTLKIQRTERGDSAVYLCASSFYGTSGNPSEQFFGPGTRLTVL.